This T cell receptor beta chain was captured in a study of T cell responses to AZD1222 COVID-19 vaccine. Study results and caveats: Just a handful of AZD1222 recipients tested seropositive at baseline.

A remark on this clone: Antigen: not known.

TCRdb's table, derived via immunoSEQ multiplex PCR, lists solely in-frame clones and lacks some. The sample holds more than 80,000 clones, roughly 93% seen once. This CDR3 spans 13 amino acids. Per the germline V gene, CDR1 is ENHRY and CDR2 is SYGVKD. The V and J ends lost 6 bases and 9 bases respectively, with 12 bases between them. This sequence joins TRBV10-3 and TRBJ1-6, with D possibly TRBD1 on 6 matching bases. This material consisted of peripheral blood, taken on day 0 of AZD1222 vaccination. The clonotype was recovered from an adult in good health. CDR3 sequence: CAISRGGSSPLHF. DNA for the CDR3: TGTGCCATCAGCAGGGGAGGAAGTTCACCCCTCCACTTT.